Listed here are 23 T cell receptor beta chains from one sample, sequenced in a study of blood T cell repertoires in COVID-19. Method: immunoSEQ multiplex PCR; TCRdb's copy keeps in-frame clones and lacks some. Of around 180,000 clones in the sample, approximately 85% were seen once. The source material was peripheral blood. The receptors derive from a man aged 80 or over with COVID-19, enrolled during active disease.

V gene TRBV5-4 combines with J gene TRBJ2-5; tentative D call: TRBD2 (5 bases). Between the trimmed V and J ends, which lost 2 bases and 4 bases, there was a span of 12 bases. The CDR3 is 14 amino acids. Germline loops: CDR1 SGHNT, CDR2 YYREEE (reference sequence). CDR3 residues: CASSLGSEGETQYF. In DNA form, the CDR3 reads TGTGCCAGCAGCTTAGGCAGTGAGGGAGAGACCCAGTACTTC.

The chain recombines TRBV4-2 with TRBJ1-1; TRBD1 aligns across 7 bases. Trimming removed 3 bases from V and 5 bases from J; junction bases left unmatched: 6. Germline CDR1 reads LGHNA; CDR2 reads YNFKEQ. The length of the CDR3 is 14 residues. The CDR3 loop reads CASSHLTGETEAFF. The CDR3 DNA sequence: TGTGCCAGCAGCCACCTAACAGGGGAGACTGAAGCTTTCTTT.

The table lists this clone with many counts. The rearrangement links TRBV3-1 (or the pseudogene TRBV3-2) to TRBJ1-6, with D maybe TRBD1 (5 bases). This CDR3 spans 14 amino acids. Germline V gene lookup returns CDR1 LGHDT and CDR2 YNNKEL (reference sequence). Trimming removed 1 base at V and 13 bases at J, with 14 bases between. The CDR3 loop reads CASSQGRGDGPLHF. The CDR3 coding sequence is TGTGCCAGCAGCCAAGGGCGGGGGGATGGGCCCCTCCACTTT.

The J gene is TRBJ1-1, the V gene TRBV28, with 7 bases fitting TRBD1. The CDR3 sequence is 12 residues long. Per germline, CDR1 MDHEN and CDR2 SYDVKM. V shed 10 bases, J shed 4 bases, and the junction held 6 bases outside the gene matches. The CDR3 spells CAIKQGSTEAFF. The CDR3 bases are TGTGCCATCAAACAGGGGTCCACTGAAGCTTTCTTT.

This chain joins TRBV28 and TRBJ1-5, with 7 positions matching TRBD1. The germline V gene encodes CDR1 MDHEN and CDR2 SYDVKM. V was clipped by 7 bases and J by 6 bases; unmatched bases: 12. This CDR3 spans 15 amino acids. The CDR3: CASTLSDRASQPQHF. CDR3 nucleotides: TGTGCCAGCACTCTTTCCGACAGGGCCAGTCAGCCCCAGCATTTT.

This clone was detected only a few times. The V call is TRBV3-1 (or the pseudogene TRBV3-2), the J call TRBJ1-1; 7 nucleotides match TRBD1. With V trimmed by 5 bases and J by 4 bases, 10 bases remained unmatched. CDR3 length: 15 amino acids. CDR1 and CDR2 from the germline V gene are LGHDT and YNNKEL (reference sequence). CDR3 DNA: TGTGCCAGCAGCTTACGACAGGGTGTCAGCACTGAAGCTTTCTTT. Translating gives CASSLRQGVSTEAFF.

The chain combines TRBV6-5 with TRBJ1-5; D perhaps matches TRBD1 (5 bases). The V gene's germline CDR1 is MNHEY and CDR2 SVGAGI. This CDR3 has 14 residues. The V and J ends lost 7 bases and 5 bases respectively, with 15 bases between them. The CDR3 loop reads CASMAPGGYQPQHF. The CDR3 bases are TGTGCCAGCATGGCCCCCGGGGGGTATCAGCCCCAGCATTTT.

This chain connects TRBV25-1 to TRBJ2-2, with D possibly being TRBD1 (6 bases). V was clipped by 7 bases and J by 7 bases, with 19 bases between them. The CDR3 loop spans 15 amino acids. CDR1 and CDR2 from the germline V gene are MGHDK and SYGVNS. CDR3 amino acids: CASTQDSFTGGELFF. The CDR3 DNA is TGTGCCAGCACCCAGGACAGCTTTACGGGCGGGGAGCTGTTTTTT.

This clone was detected once. The CDR3 DNA is TGTGCCATCAGTGCGGGTCTCTCTGAAGCTTTCTTT. This codes for CAISAGLSEAFF. The gene calls are TRBV10-3 and TRBJ1-1; D gene uncertain. In germline, CDR1 is ENHRY, CDR2 SYGVKD. The CDR3 spans 12 residues. The germline V and J ends were trimmed by 4 bases and 6 bases, with 9 bases remaining between them.

The chain uses TRBV27 and TRBJ2-2; weak D call: TRBD1 (6 bases). Per germline, CDR1 MNHEY and CDR2 SMNVEV (reference sequence). The CDR3 covers 17 residues. The germline V and J ends were trimmed by 6 bases and 0 bases, with 17 bases remaining between them. The CDR3 loop is CASSRQVWFANTGELFF. CDR3 coding DNA: TGTGCCAGCAGCCGACAGGTTTGGTTCGCGAACACCGGGGAGCTGTTTTTT.

The chain employs TRBV5-6 and TRBJ1-2, with TRBD1 identical over 7 bases. The CDR3 extends over 16 amino acids. Looked up from germline, CDR1 is SGHDT and CDR2 is YYEEEE. V trimming: 4 bases; J trimming: 8 bases; junction bases outside the gene matches: 17. The CDR3 region is CASSRNIARRGRGYTF. In DNA, the CDR3 is TGTGCCAGCAGCCGGAACATAGCAAGAAGGGGGCGAGGCTACACCTTC.

This clone was picked up one time. The chain couples TRBV11-2 to TRBJ1-5; 10 nucleotides match TRBD1. The ends lost 1 base at V and 6 bases at J; junction bases unmatched: 3. The germline CDR1 and CDR2 sequences are SGHAT and FQNNGV. There are 15 residues in the CDR3. The CDR3 region has the DNA TGTGCCAGCAGCTTAGGGAGGACAGGGGGTCAGCCCCAGCATTTT. As protein: CASSLGRTGGQPQHF.

This chain connects TRBV19 to TRBJ2-5; 7 positions match TRBD1. The ends lost 9 bases at V and 2 bases at J; junction bases unmatched: 6. Germline V gives CDR1 LNHDA, CDR2 SQIVND (reference sequence). CDR3 length equals 13 residues. CDR3 residues: CASTDRVQETQYF. In DNA form, the CDR3 reads TGTGCCAGCACCGACAGGGTACAAGAGACCCAGTACTTC.

V usage is TRBV25-1 and J usage is TRBJ1-1; D unclear. The ends were cut back, 5 bases at V and 1 base at J, with 11 bases in the middle. This CDR3 region has 14 residues. The germline gives CDR1 MGHDK, CDR2 SYGVNS. The CDR3 region has the DNA TGTGCCAGCAGTTACACAGCGGAGAACACTGAAGCTTTCTTT. Its translation: CASSYTAENTEAFF.

This clone was recorded at least ten times. The rearrangement joins TRBV3-1 (or the pseudogene TRBV3-2) to TRBJ2-5, with a weak D call TRBD1 (7 bases). The germline V gene encodes CDR1 LGHDT and CDR2 YNNKEL (reference sequence). V was shortened by 1 base and J by 6 bases, with 12 bases between the two germline ends. This CDR3 region has 14 residues. CDR3 DNA sequence: TGTGCCAGCAGCCAAGGTCAGGGGGGACAGACCCAGTACTTC. It is translated as CASSQGQGGQTQYF.

This clone has just one count. This sequence joins TRBV11-2 and TRBJ2-7, with 11 bases that match TRBD1. Germline values: CDR1 SGHAT, CDR2 FQNNGV. The CDR3 length is 16 residues. The trim removed 4 bases at V and 6 bases at J, leaving 11 bases unmatched. This CDR3 reads CASSSLKRTGGGEQYF. The CDR3 DNA sequence: TGTGCCAGCAGCTCTCTGAAGAGGACAGGGGGCGGCGAGCAGTACTTC. Drawing the rest from reference TRBV11-2 and TRBJ2-7, the complete variable domain is EAGVAQSPRYKIIEKRQSVAFWCNPISGHATLYWYQQILGQGPKLLIQFQNNGVVDDSQLPKDRFSAERLKGVDSTLKIQPAKLEDSAVYLCASSSLKRTGGGEQYFGPGTRLTVT.

This sequence joins TRBV27 and TRBJ2-7; D unclear. V gave up 1 base and J gave up 0 bases, with 10 bases separating them. The CDR3 runs to 15 residues. CDR1 is MNHEY, CDR2 SMNVEV, per germline (reference sequence). This CDR3 reads CASSLFQRSSYEQYF. The CDR3 region has the DNA TGTGCCAGCAGTTTATTTCAAAGGAGCTCCTACGAGCAGTACTTC.

The chain couples TRBV5-4 to TRBJ2-1; tentative D call: TRBD1 (7 bases). This CDR3 has 15 amino acids. Germline loops: CDR1 SGHNT, CDR2 YYREEE (reference sequence). The germline V and J ends were trimmed by 5 bases and 3 bases, with 15 bases remaining between them. CDR3 amino acids: CASRQDREVYNEQFF. The CDR3 bases are TGTGCCAGCAGGCAAGACAGGGAGGTCTACAATGAGCAGTTCTTC. The complete variable domain, with remaining parts taken from reference TRBV5-4 and TRBJ2-1, reads ETGVTQSPTHLIKTRGQQVTLRCSSQSGHNTVSWYQQALGQGPQFIFQYYREEENGRGNFPPRFSGLQFPNYSSELNVNALELDDSALYLCASRQDREVYNEQFFGPGTRLTVL.

The chain couples TRBV7-2 to TRBJ1-3; 7 nucleotides line up with TRBD1. After removal of 7 bases from V and 0 bases from J, the junction contained 6 bases not matched to a gene. Germline V CDR1 and CDR2: SGHTA, FQGNSA. The CDR3 sequence is 15 residues long. This CDR3 is CASTPDRDSGNTIYF. The DNA of the CDR3 is TGTGCCAGCACTCCTGACAGGGACTCTGGAAACACCATATATTTT.

V and J are TRBV5-5 and TRBJ1-5; tentative D call: TRBD1 (6 bases). There are 17 residues in the CDR3. Germline loops: CDR1 SGHKS, CDR2 YYEKEE (reference sequence). V lost 1 base, J lost 5 bases, and 19 bases lay in between. The CDR3 reads CASSLYPTSGGHQPQHF. The CDR3 DNA sequence: TGTGCCAGCAGCTTGTATCCCACATCTGGGGGCCATCAGCCCCAGCATTTT.

The V and J genes are TRBV6-1 and TRBJ2-2, with TRBD2 matching over 13 bases. Germline V lookup: CDR1 MNHNS, CDR2 SASEGT. CDR3 length: 17 residues. V trimming: 2 bases; J trimming: 6 bases; junction bases outside the gene matches: 6. CDR3 in DNA: TGTGCCAGCAGTGAACTCTTGGGACTAGCGGGGTCCGGGGAGCTGTTTTTT. This encodes CASSELLGLAGSGELFF.

This clone was recorded a few times. The chain couples TRBV6-2 or TRBV6-3 to TRBJ1-2; maybe TRBD1 (6 bases). Trimming took off 4 bases at V and 4 bases at J, with 10 bases between the two ends. The CDR3 has 13 amino acids. Germline CDR1 MNHEY, CDR2 SVGEGT. CDR3 coding DNA: TGTGCCAGCAGTTGGGAACAGGGCTATGGCTACACCTTC. Its translation: CASSWEQGYGYTF.

This chain uses TRBV18 with TRBJ1-1, with TRBD1 as a possible D gene (5 bases). Germline assignment: CDR1 KGHSH and CDR2 LQKENI. This CDR3 is built from 16 residues. Between the trimmed V and J ends, which lost 1 base and 1 base, there was a span of 13 bases. The DNA for the CDR3 is TGTGCCAGCTCACCACTTGCTCCAGGGAAGAACACTGAAGCTTTCTTT. Translating gives CASSPLAPGKNTEAFF.